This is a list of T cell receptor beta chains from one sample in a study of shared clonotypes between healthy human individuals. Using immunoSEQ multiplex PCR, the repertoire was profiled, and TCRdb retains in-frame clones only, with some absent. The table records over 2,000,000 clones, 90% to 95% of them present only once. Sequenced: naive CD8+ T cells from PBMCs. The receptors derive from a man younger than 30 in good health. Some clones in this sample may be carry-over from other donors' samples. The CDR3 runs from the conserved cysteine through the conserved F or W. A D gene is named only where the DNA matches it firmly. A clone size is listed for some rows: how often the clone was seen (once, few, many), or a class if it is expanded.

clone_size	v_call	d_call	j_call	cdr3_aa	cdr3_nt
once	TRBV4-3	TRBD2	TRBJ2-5	CASSQFRLDSGSREGETQYF	TGCGCCAGCAGCCAATTTCGCCTCGATAGCGGGAGTCGGGAGGGAGAGACCCAGTACTTC
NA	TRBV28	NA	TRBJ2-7	CASSLGYLQAYEQYF	TGTGCCAGCAGTTTAGGTTACCTCCAAGCCTACGAGCAGTACTTC
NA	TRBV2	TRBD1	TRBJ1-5	CASRGQEAVSNQPQHF	TGTGCCAGCAGGGGACAGGAGGCTGTTAGCAATCAGCCCCAGCATTTT
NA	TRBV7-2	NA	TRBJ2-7	CASSVGPRSYEQYF	TGTGCCAGCAGCGTGGGACCTCGTTCCTACGAGCAGTACTTC
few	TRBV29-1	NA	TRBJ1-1	CSVKGAPEAFF	TGCAGCGTTAAAGGAGCTCCTGAAGCTTTCTTT
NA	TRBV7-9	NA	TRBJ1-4	CASSPRVSPNEKLFF	TGTGCCAGCAGCCCCAGGGTTTCTCCTAATGAAAAACTGTTTTTT
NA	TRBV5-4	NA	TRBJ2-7	CASSLGYGYEQYF	TGTGCCAGCAGCTTGGGGTATGGCTACGAGCAGTACTTC
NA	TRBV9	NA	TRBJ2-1	CASSLGPVDEQFF	TGTGCCAGCAGCCTGGGACCGGTGGATGAGCAGTTCTTC
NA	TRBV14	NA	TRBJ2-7	CASSQWDSYEQYF	TGTGCCAGCAGCCAATGGGACTCCTACGAGCAGTACTTC
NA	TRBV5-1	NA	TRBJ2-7	CASSLALRYSYEQYF	TGCGCCAGCAGCTTGGCCCTAAGATACTCCTACGAGCAGTACTTC
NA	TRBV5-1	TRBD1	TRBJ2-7	CASSWGQSFSYEQYF	TGCGCCAGCAGCTGGGGACAGTCGTTCTCCTACGAGCAGTACTTC
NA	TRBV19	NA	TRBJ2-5	CASSIGASRGETQYF	TGTGCCAGTAGTATAGGGGCAAGCAGAGGGGAGACCCAGTACTTC
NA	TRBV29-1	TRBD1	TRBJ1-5	CSVATGLGPQHF	TGCAGCGTCGCGACAGGGTTGGGACCCCAGCATTTT
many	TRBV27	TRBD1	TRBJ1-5	CASSLGTGGNQPQHF	TGTGCCAGCAGTTTAGGGACAGGGGGCAATCAGCCCCAGCATTTT
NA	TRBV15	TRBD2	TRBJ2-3	CATSREAGLGRHTQYF	TGTGCCACCAGCAGAGAAGCGGGACTAGGTCGACATACGCAGTATTTT
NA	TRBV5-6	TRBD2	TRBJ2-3	CASSLAGRGTDTQYF	TGTGCCAGCAGCTTGGCCGGGAGGGGCACAGATACGCAGTATTTT
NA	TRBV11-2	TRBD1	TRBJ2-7	CASSLEVTGVSREQYF	TGTGCCAGCAGCTTAGAGGTGACAGGGGTATCCCGCGAGCAGTACTTC
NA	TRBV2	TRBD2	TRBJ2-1	CASRGTSGNGNEQFF	TGTGCCAGCAGGGGGACTAGCGGGAACGGAAATGAGCAGTTCTTC
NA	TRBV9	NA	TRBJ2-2	CASSVAVGVRFPNTGELFF	TGTGCCAGCAGCGTAGCTGTGGGGGTGAGGTTTCCGAACACCGGGGAGCTGTTTTTT
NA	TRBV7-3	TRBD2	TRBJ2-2	CASSLTSGRAAGELFF	TGTGCCAGCAGCTTAACTAGCGGGAGGGCCGCCGGGGAGCTGTTTTTT
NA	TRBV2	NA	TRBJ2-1	CAIYEDPDNEQFF	TGTGCCATATACGAGGACCCAGACAATGAGCAGTTCTTC
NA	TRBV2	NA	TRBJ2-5	CASSDGWGERREGETQYF	TGTGCCAGCAGTGATGGATGGGGGGAGCGGAGGGAAGGGGAGACCCAGTACTTC
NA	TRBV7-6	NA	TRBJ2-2	CASSFGQGTSTGELFF	TGTGCCAGCAGCTTTGGGCAGGGGACGAGCACCGGGGAGCTGTTTTTT
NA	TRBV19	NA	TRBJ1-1	CASRPLMNTEAFF	TGTGCCAGCCGTCCCCTCATGAACACTGAAGCTTTCTTT
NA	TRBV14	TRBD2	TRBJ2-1	CASSQELAGVLSEQFF	TGTGCCAGCAGCCAGGAACTAGCGGGAGTACTTAGTGAGCAGTTCTTC
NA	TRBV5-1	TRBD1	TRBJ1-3	CASSLSGRGRSGNTIYF	TGCGCCAGCAGCTTGAGTGGCAGGGGGCGGTCTGGAAACACCATATATTTT
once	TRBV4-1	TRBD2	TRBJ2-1	CASSQAASGTNEQFF	TGCGCCAGCAGCCAAGCGGCTAGCGGGACCAATGAGCAGTTCTTC
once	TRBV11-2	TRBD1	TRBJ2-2	CASSLVGQGQGGELFF	TGTGCCAGCAGCTTAGTAGGCCAGGGACAGGGCGGGGAGCTGTTTTTT
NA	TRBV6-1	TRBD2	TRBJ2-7	CASSEWEREGLRYEQYF	TGTGCCAGCAGTGAATGGGAGCGGGAGGGACTCCGCTACGAGCAGTACTTC
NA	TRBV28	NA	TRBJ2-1	CASSLTGWEEQFF	TGTGCCAGCAGTTTAACCGGGTGGGAGGAGCAGTTCTTC
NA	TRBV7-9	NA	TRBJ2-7	CASSLEGTESSYEQYF	TGTGCCAGCAGCTTAGAGGGGACGGAGAGCTCCTACGAGCAGTACTTC
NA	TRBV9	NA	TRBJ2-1	CASSVDWGPYNEQFF	TGTGCCAGCAGCGTGGACTGGGGACCTTACAATGAGCAGTTCTTC
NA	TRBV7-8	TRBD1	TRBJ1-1	CASSLPQGALGTEAFF	TGTGCCAGCAGCTTACCCCAGGGGGCGTTGGGCACTGAAGCTTTCTTT
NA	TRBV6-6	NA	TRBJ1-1	CASRYDRDVNTEAFF	TGTGCCAGCAGATATGACAGAGACGTGAACACTGAAGCTTTCTTT
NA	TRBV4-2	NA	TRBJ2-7	CASSQWSQRASVTYEQYF	TGTGCCAGCAGCCAATGGTCGCAGCGGGCTAGCGTCACCTACGAGCAGTACTTC
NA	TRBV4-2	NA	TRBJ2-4	CASSQIGQQRAKNIQYF	TGTGCCAGCAGCCAGATAGGACAGCAGAGAGCCAAAAACATTCAGTACTTC
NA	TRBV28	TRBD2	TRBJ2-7	CASSRRTSGSTRTYEQYF	TGTGCCAGCAGTCGTCGGACTAGCGGGAGCACCCGGACCTACGAGCAGTACTTC
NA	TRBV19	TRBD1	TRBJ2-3	CASSILTGLSTDTQYF	TGTGCCAGTAGTATCCTGACAGGGCTTAGCACAGATACGCAGTATTTT
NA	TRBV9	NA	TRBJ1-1	CASSTAGTGNTEAFF	TGTGCCAGCAGCACCGCCGGGACGGGGAACACTGAAGCTTTCTTT
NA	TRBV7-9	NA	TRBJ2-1	CASSLVVGAGLEQFF	TGTGCCAGCAGCTTAGTGGTGGGAGCCGGCCTTGAGCAGTTCTTC
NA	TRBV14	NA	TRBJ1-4	CASSQGVLTNEKLFF	TGTGCCAGCAGCCAGGGGGTTCTCACTAATGAAAAACTGTTTTTT
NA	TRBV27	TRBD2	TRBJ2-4	CASSATSGRGKNIQYF	TGTGCCAGCAGTGCAACTAGCGGGAGAGGCAAAAACATTCAGTACTTC
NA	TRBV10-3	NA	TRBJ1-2	CAISESTGSNYGYTF	TGTGCCATCAGTGAGTCTACAGGGTCTAACTATGGCTACACCTTC
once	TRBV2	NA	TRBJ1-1	CASKPGTYEAFF	TGTGCCAGCAAGCCAGGAACTTATGAAGCTTTCTTT
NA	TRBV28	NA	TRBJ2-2	CASRLGSPNTGELFF	TGTGCCAGCCGATTGGGGTCCCCCAACACCGGGGAGCTGTTTTTT